Below, 8 T cell receptor beta chains from the same sample are listed, as sequenced in a study of blood T cell repertoires in COVID-19. Some clones are missing from TCRdb's copy, which holds only in-frame ones; the method was immunoSEQ multiplex PCR. The sample has about 76,000 clones; about nine tenths are singletons. The source material was peripheral blood. The receptors originated from a woman at least 80 years old with active or convalescent COVID-19.

V gene TRBV21-1 combines with J gene TRBJ2-3; TRBD2, as called in the table, went unchecked against the DNA. TRBV21-1 has pseudogene status. This CDR3 has 17 amino acids. The CDR3 region has the DNA TGTGCCAGCATCGACGGGGGAAGCGGGGGGGCACAAGATACGCAGTATTTT. Protein product: CASIDGGSGGAQDTQYF.

V gene TRBV2 combines with J gene TRBJ2-3; tentatively, D is TRBD2 (6 bases). V lost 5 bases, J lost 2 bases, and 17 bases lay in between. The CDR3 is 16 amino acids. Germline CDR1 is SNHLY and CDR2 is FYNNEI. CDR3: CASSPGPGLVTDTQYF. CDR3 sequence (DNA): TGTGCCAGCAGTCCCGGACCGGGACTCGTCACAGATACGCAGTATTTT.

The V gene is TRBV7-8, the J gene TRBJ2-1; no definite D call. The CDR3 has 16 amino acids. V lost 1 base and J lost 0, with 10 bases in between. Germline values: CDR1 SGHVS, CDR2 FQNEAQ. This CDR3 is CASSLGVHGSYNEQFF. CDR3 nucleotide sequence: TGTGCCAGCAGCTTAGGCGTGCATGGCTCCTACAATGAGCAGTTCTTC.

The chain couples TRBV4-3 to TRBJ2-1; 8 bases match TRBD1. Trimming took 0 bases from V and 8 from J; bases not matched to a gene: 15. CDR1 LGHNA and CDR2 YSLEER come from the germline V gene. The CDR3 is made up of 18 amino acids. DNA for the CDR3: TGCGCCAGCAGCCAAGATAATATCGGGGGCAGGGGGCGAGATGAGCAGTTCTTC. Its translation is CASSQDNIGGRGRDEQFF.

The chain uses TRBV7-8 and TRBJ2-2, with TRBD1 identical over 8 bases. The CDR3 runs to 20 residues. Germline V CDR1 and CDR2: SGHVS, FQNEAQ. V shed 6 bases, J shed 2 bases, and the junction held 20 bases outside the gene matches. This chain's CDR3 is CASSLTHDTRGPYNTGELFF. The DNA of the CDR3 is TGTGCCAGCAGTCTAACACATGATACCAGGGGGCCCTACAACACCGGGGAGCTGTTTTTT.

The chain employs TRBV5-1 and TRBJ1-1; 9 bases agree with TRBD1. This CDR3 contains 16 residues. The V and J ends lost 4 bases and 1 base, in that order; junction bases with no gene match: 8. Germline loops: CDR1 SGHRS, CDR2 YFSETQ. The CDR3 bases are TGCGCCAGCAGCCCCGGACAGGGGATCCCGAACACTGAAGCTTTCTTT. The encoded protein is CASSPGQGIPNTEAFF.

There are a few counts of this clone. The rearrangement uses TRBV28 and TRBJ1-5, with 7 bases that match TRBD1. Losses at the gene ends were 3 bases for V and 6 bases for J; bases not matched to a gene: 8. Germline CDR1 MDHEN, CDR2 SYDVKM. The CDR3 is made up of 15 amino acids. CDR3 sequence reads: CASSFEQGRVQPQHF. The CDR3 coding sequence is TGTGCCAGCAGTTTCGAACAGGGGAGAGTTCAGCCCCAGCATTTT.

V usage is TRBV5-8 and J usage is TRBJ1-5, with TRBD1 matching 10 bases. The CDR3 extends over 16 amino acids. J gave up 7 bases and V 0 bases, and 7 bases lay outside the gene matches. Germline V gene data show CDR1 as SGHTS and CDR2 as YDEGEE. The chain's CDR3 is CASSLGVTGGGQPQHF. Written as DNA, the CDR3 is TGTGCCAGCAGCTTGGGAGTGACAGGGGGCGGACAGCCCCAGCATTTT.